This T cell receptor beta chain stems from a study of CD8 T cells in ankylosing spondylitis. This clonotype was seen at least ten times. Its matching antigen is unknown. Generation of TCR beta libraries employed quantitative 5'-RACE incorporating molecular barcodes. TCRdb recomputed calls from the 5' RACE reads with MiXCR, one row per CDR3 protein. Of roughly 86,000 distinct CDR3 sequences in the sample, about 9% are singletons; the top ten hold approximately 4.6%. Study results and caveats: There was reportedly significant enrichment of clones that were disease-linked in matched ankylosing spondylitis synovial fluid. Previously reported in reactive arthritis synovial fluid and blood were some of the motif variants.

The material sequenced was blood, either unsorted or a sorted T cell fraction (not recorded which). This sequence was found in a male donor with ankylosing spondylitis or in good health (not recorded which).

The CDR3 sequence: CSVEGASGGLSYEQYF. In DNA form, the CDR3 reads TGCAGCGTTGAGGGGGCTAGCGGGGGCCTATCCTACGAGCAGTACTTC. V gene TRBV29-1 combines with J gene TRBJ2-7; 10 nucleotides align to TRBD2. CDR3 size: 16 residues. Germline CDR1 and CDR2: SQVTM and ANQGSEA. Trimming removed 3 bases from V and 1 base from J; junction bases left unmatched: 9.